This paragraph reports one T cell receptor (beta chain). What it binds is unknown. TCRdb's copy holds only in-frame clones and misses some; the assay was immunoSEQ multiplex PCR. The data contain roughly 4,800 clones, roughly 96% of them singletons. The sample belongs to a study of monozygotic twins with cystic fibrosis. Study-level points and caveats: Co-twins had the most similar V usage for 13 of 16 pairs, J for 8.

The CDR3 covers 17 residues. Per germline, CDR1 SQVTM and CDR2 ANQGSEA. Trimming took 0 bases from V and 2 from J, leaving 17 bases between them. Sequencing was carried out using blood. V is TRBV29-1 and J is TRBJ1-3; tentative D call: TRBD1 (6 bases). This TCR derives from a boy between 2 and 10 years old with cystic fibrosis. CDR3 sequence: CSVEDHGGRFPGNTIYF. For the CDR3, the DNA is TGCAGCGTTGAAGATCACGGGGGGCGGTTTCCTGGAAACACCATATATTTT.